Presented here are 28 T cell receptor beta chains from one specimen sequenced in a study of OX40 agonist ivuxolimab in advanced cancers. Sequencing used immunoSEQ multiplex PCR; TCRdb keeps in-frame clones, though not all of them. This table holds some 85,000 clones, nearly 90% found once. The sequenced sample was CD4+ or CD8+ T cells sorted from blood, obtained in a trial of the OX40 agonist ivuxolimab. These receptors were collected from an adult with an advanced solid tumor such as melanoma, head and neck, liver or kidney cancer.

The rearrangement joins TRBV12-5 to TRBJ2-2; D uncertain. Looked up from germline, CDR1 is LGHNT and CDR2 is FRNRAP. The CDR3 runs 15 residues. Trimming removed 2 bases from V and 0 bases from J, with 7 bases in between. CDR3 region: CASGLHGANTGELFF. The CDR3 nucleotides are TGTGCTAGTGGTTTGCACGGCGCGAACACCGGGGAGCTGTTTTTT.

The CDR3 reads CASSFGGGELFF. The CDR3, as DNA: TGTGCCAGCAGTTTTGGAGGCGGGGAGCTGTTTTTT. The V call is TRBV27, the J call TRBJ2-2; D might be TRBD2 (5 bases). V was clipped by 3 bases and J by 7 bases, with 6 bases between them. The V gene's germline CDR1 is MNHEY and CDR2 SMNVEV (reference sequence). The CDR3 is 12 residues long.

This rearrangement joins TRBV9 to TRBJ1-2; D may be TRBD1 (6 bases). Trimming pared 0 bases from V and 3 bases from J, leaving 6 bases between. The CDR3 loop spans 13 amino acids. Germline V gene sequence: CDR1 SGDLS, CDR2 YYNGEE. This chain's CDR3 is CASSVDRDYGYTF. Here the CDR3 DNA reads TGTGCCAGCAGCGTAGACAGGGACTATGGCTACACCTTC.

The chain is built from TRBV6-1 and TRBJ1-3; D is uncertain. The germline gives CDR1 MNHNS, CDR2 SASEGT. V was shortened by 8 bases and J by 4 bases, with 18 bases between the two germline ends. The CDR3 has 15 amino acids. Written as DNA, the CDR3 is TGTGCCAGCCTCACCAGTGGGAGGGAGGGAAACACCATATATTTT. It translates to CASLTSGREGNTIYF.

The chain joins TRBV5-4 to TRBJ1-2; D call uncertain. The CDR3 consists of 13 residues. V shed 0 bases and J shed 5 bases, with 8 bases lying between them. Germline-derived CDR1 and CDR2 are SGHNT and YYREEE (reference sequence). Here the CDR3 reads CASSLVADYGYTF. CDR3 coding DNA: TGTGCCAGCAGCTTGGTGGCAGATTATGGCTACACCTTC.

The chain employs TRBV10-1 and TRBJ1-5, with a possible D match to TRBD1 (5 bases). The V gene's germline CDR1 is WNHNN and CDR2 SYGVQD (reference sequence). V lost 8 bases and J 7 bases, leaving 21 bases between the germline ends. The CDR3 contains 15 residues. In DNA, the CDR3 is TGCGCCAGCCAGGGCCCAAGTAACGGCGGGCAGCCCCAGCATTTT. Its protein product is CASQGPSNGGQPQHF.

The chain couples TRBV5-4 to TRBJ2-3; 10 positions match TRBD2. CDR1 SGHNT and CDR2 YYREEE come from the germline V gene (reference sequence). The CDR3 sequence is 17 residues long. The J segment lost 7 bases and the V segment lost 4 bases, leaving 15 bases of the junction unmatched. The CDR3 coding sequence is TGTGCCAGCAGCCCGGCCGGGGGAGCGGGGGGGGCCTATACGCAGTATTTT. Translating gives CASSPAGGAGGAYTQYF. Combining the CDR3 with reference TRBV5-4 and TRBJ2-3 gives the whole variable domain ETGVTQSPTHLIKTRGQQVTLRCSSQSGHNTVSWYQQALGQGPQFIFQYYREEENGRGNFPPRFSGLQFPNYSSELNVNALELDDSALYLCASSPAGGAGGAYTQYFGPGTRLTVL.

The CDR3 nucleotides read TGTGCCAGCAGTCTGCCGGGGGACGAGCAGTACTTC. Translated: CASSLPGDEQYF. The chain links TRBV28 to TRBJ2-7, with D perhaps matching TRBD2 (6 bases). Trimming removed 5 bases from V and 5 bases from J, with 10 bases in between. The CDR3 length is 12 residues. From germline, CDR1 is MDHEN and CDR2 SYDVKM.

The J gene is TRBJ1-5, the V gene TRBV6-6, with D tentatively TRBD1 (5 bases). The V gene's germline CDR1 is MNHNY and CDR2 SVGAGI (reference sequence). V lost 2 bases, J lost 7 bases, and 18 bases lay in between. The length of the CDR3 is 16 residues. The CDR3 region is CASSYRGQGINQPQHF. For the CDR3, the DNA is TGTGCCAGCAGTTACCGTGGGCAGGGTATAAACCAGCCCCAGCATTTT.

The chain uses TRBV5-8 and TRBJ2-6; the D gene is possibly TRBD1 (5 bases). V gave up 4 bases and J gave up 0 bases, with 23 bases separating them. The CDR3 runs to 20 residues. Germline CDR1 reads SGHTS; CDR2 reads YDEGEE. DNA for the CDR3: TGTGCCAGCAGCCTGGAAACAGGACACGCGATATACTCTGGGGCCAACGTCCTGACTTTC. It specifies CASSLETGHAIYSGANVLTF.

DNA for the CDR3: TGTGCCAGCAGACCCCTTTCCGGAAGGTTCCACGAGCAGTACTTC. It encodes CASRPLSGRFHEQYF. The chain uses TRBV7-2 and TRBJ2-7; D is unresolved. Trimming cost V 6 bases and J 5 bases, with 20 bases left between them. CDR1 is SGHTA and CDR2 is FQGNSA in the germline V gene. The CDR3 extends over 15 amino acids.

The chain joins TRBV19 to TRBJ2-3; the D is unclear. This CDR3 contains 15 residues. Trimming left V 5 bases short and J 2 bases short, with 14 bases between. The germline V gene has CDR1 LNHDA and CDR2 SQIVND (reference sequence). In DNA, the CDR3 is TGTGCCAGTAGTCTCACACGGGCCGTCACAGATACGCAGTATTTT. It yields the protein CASSLTRAVTDTQYF.

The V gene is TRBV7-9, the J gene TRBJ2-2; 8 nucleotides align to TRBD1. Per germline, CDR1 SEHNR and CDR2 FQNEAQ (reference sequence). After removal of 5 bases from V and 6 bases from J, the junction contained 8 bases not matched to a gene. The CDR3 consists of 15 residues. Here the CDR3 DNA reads TGTGCCAGCAGCCAAAGACAGGGGAATCCCGGGGAGCTGTTTTTT. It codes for CASSQRQGNPGELFF.

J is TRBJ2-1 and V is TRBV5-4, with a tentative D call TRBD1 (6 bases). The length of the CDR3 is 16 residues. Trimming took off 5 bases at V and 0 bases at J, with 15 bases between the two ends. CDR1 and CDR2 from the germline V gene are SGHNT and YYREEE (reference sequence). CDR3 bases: TGTGCCAGCAGTCCAAGGACAGCTAGCTCCTACAATGAGCAGTTCTTC. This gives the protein CASSPRTASSYNEQFF. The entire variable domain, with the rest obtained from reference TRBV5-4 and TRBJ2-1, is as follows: ETGVTQSPTHLIKTRGQQVTLRCSSQSGHNTVSWYQQALGQGPQFIFQYYREEENGRGNFPPRFSGLQFPNYSSELNVNALELDDSALYLCASSPRTASSYNEQFFGPGTRLTVL.

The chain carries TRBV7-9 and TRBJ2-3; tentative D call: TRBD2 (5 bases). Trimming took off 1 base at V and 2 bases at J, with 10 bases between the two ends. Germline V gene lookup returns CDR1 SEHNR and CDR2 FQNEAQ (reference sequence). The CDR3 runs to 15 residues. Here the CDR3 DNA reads TGTGCCAGCAGCTTAGGGACTTATACCACAGATACGCAGTATTTT. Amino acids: CASSLGTYTTDTQYF.

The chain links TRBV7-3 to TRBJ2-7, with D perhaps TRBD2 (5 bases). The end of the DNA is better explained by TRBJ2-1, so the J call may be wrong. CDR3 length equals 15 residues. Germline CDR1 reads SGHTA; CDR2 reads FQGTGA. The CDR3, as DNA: TGTGCCAGCAGCCCTCCGGGATTTGGGCACAATGAGCAGTTCTTC. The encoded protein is CASSPPGFGHNEQFF.

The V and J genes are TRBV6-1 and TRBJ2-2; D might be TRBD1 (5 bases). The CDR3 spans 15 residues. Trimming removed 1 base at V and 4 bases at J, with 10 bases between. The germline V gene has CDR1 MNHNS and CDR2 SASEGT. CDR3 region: CASSEVSRVTGELFF. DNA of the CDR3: TGTGCCAGCAGTGAAGTCTCCAGGGTCACCGGGGAGCTGTTTTTT.

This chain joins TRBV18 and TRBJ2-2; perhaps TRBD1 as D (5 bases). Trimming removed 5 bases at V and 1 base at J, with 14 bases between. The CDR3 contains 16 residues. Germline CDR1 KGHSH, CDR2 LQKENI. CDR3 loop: CASSTTGDLNTGELFF. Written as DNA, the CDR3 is TGTGCCAGCTCAACTACAGGTGACCTGAACACCGGGGAGCTGTTTTTT.

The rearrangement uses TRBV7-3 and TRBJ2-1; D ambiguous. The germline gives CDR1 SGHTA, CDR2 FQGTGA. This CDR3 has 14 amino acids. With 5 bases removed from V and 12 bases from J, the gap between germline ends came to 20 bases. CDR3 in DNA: TGTGCCAGCAGCCTCGTGCCCAACAGCCGCTCGCAGTTCTTC. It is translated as CASSLVPNSRSQFF.

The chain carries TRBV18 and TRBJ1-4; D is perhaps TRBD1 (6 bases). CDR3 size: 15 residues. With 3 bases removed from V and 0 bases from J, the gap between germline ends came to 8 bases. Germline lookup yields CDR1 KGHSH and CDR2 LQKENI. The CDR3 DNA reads TGTGCCAGCTCACCGCGACAGGCAACTAATGAAAAACTGTTTTTT. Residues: CASSPRQATNEKLFF.

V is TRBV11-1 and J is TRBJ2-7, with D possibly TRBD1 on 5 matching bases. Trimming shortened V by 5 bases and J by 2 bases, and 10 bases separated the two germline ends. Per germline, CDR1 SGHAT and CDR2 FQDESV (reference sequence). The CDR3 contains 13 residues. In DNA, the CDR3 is TGTGCCAGCAGCCGAGGACATACCTACGAGCAGTACTTC. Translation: CASSRGHTYEQYF. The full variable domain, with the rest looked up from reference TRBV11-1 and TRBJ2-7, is EAEVAQSPRYKITEKSQAVAFWCDPISGHATLYWYRQILGQGPELLVQFQDESVVDDSQLPKDRFSAERLKGVDSTLKIQPAELGDSAMYLCASSRGHTYEQYFGPGTRLTVT.

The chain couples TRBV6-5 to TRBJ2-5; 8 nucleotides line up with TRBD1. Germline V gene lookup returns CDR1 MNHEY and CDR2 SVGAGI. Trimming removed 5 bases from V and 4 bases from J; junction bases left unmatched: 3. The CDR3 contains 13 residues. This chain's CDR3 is CASSPDRGETQYF. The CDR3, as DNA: TGTGCCAGCAGTCCCGACAGGGGAGAGACCCAGTACTTC.

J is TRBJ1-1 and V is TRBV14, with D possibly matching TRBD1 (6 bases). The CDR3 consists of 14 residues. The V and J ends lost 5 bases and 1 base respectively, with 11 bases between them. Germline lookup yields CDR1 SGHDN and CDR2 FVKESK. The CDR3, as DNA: TGTGCCAGCAGCTTCTCCAGGGGGAACACTGAAGCTTTCTTT. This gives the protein CASSFSRGNTEAFF.

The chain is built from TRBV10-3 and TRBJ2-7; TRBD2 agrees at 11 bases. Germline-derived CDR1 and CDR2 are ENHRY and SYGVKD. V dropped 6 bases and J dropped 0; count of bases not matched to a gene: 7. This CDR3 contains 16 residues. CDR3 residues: CAIRISSGGNSYEQYF. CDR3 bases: TGTGCCATCAGGATCTCTAGCGGGGGGAACTCCTACGAGCAGTACTTC.

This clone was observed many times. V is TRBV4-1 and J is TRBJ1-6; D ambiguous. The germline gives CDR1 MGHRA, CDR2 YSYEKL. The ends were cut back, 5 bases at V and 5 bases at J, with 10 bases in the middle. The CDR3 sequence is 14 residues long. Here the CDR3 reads CASSSWEDNSPLHF. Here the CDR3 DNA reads TGCGCCAGCAGCTCTTGGGAAGATAATTCACCCCTCCACTTT.

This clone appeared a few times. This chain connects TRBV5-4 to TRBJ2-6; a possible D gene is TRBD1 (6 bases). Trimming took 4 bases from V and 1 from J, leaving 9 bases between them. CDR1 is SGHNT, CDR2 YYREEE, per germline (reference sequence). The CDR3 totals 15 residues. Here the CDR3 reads CASSQQGSGANVLTF. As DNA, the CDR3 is TGTGCCAGCAGCCAACAGGGTTCTGGGGCCAACGTCCTGACTTTC.

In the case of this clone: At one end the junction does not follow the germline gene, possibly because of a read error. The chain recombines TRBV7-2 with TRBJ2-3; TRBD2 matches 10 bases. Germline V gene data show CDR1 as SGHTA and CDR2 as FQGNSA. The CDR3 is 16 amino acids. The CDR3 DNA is TGTGCCAGCAGCATAGCGGGGGGCTTCAGCACAGATACGCAGTATTTT. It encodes CASSIAGGFSTDTQYF.

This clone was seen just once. The CDR3: CASSLGQGATNEKLFF. The CDR3 DNA sequence: TGCGCCAGCAGCTTAGGACAGGGGGCAACTAATGAAAAACTGTTTTTT. The chain links TRBV5-1 to TRBJ1-4; TRBD1 matches at 10 bases. Losses at the gene ends were 2 bases for V and 0 bases for J; bases not matched to a gene: 1. The CDR3 sequence is 16 residues long. CDR1 and CDR2 (germline): SGHRS, YFSETQ.